Sequencing of this T cell receptor beta chain was carried out in a study of CD8+ T cells in alopecia areata. Study overall: Transfer of skin from roughly 6-12-month-old C3H/HeJ graft donors with spontaneous alopecia was made to roughly 6-10-week-old female C3H/HeJ mice.

Investigators isolated RNA and reverse transcribed it into cDNA to act as the sequencing template. TCRdb keeps only in-frame clones here, not all; method: immunoSEQ multiplex PCR. Observed are over 100,000 clones, no singletons, with the top ten taking around 19%. The ends were cut back, 4 bases at V and 0 bases at J, with 12 bases in the middle. The CDR3 spans 15 residues. The germline gives CDR1 NNHDY, CDR2 SYVADS. A word on this clone: Its antigen is unidentified. Gene names follow the mouse nomenclature. Coverage ceases 4 residues before the CDR3 finishes, and the germline J gene fills in the end.

Findings and caveats of the study: The study found TCR sharing across patients less clear than in mice, possibly for HLA reasons. In scalp samples, resident alphabeta T cells of normal skin are also sequenced.

The TCR was taken from a C3H/HeJ mouse with alopecia areata. This strain's MHC haplotype is H2-k. V is TRBV13-3 and J is TRBJ2-3; tentatively, D is TRBD2 (6 bases). Sequences were obtained from lesional skin. CDR3 residues: CASSTGTASAETLYF. Partial CDR3 DNA: TGTGCCAGCAGTACTGGGACGGCTAGTGCAGAA.